This TCR beta chain was recorded in a study of blood T cell repertoires in COVID-19. About the study: Spain, Italy and the United States supplied samples that represented acute and convalescent COVID-19. T cells, B-cell-depleted T cells, or PBMCs supplied cDNA or gDNA.

Only a few counts were recorded for this clone. In the original analysis: Using reference gene primer amplification, nucleated cell counts were estimated. Clones were sequenced by immunoSEQ multiplex PCR, and TCRdb holds only the in-frame ones, with some missing. The V and J calls and clone size come from that table; D and trimming were worked out from the DNA. The sample has 150,000 to 200,000 clones, approximately 79% seen once. Trimming cost V 3 bases and J 4 bases, with 9 bases left between them. The V gene's germline CDR1 is SQVTM and CDR2 ANQGSEA. CDR3 size: 13 residues. The rearrangement uses TRBV29-1 and TRBJ2-2; TRBD2 might be the D (6 bases). This clonotype originated in a man in his sixties with active or convalescent COVID-19. The material sequenced was peripheral blood. The CDR3: CSVDRESTGELFF. The CDR3 bases are TGCAGCGTTGATCGGGAGAGCACCGGGGAGCTGTTTTTT.